These 23 T cell receptor beta chains were all obtained from the same sample, sequenced in a study of blood T cell repertoires in COVID-19. Data came from immunoSEQ multiplex PCR; TCRdb stores just in-frame clones and leaves some out. The sample lists 380,000 or so clones, roughly nine tenths occurring once. The specimen sequenced was peripheral blood. The receptors were gathered from a man in his forties with acute or convalescent COVID-19.

Of note for this clone: Other DNA sequences in this specimen translate into the identical CDR3. The rearrangement joins TRBV5-1 to TRBJ2-7, with a tentative D call TRBD1 (5 bases). V lost 0 bases, J lost 5 bases, and 6 bases lay in between. Per germline, CDR1 SGHRS and CDR2 YFSETQ. The CDR3 runs to 12 residues. In nucleotides, the CDR3 is TGCGCCAGCAGCTTGGGGGGCCACGAGCAGTACTTC. Amino acids: CASSLGGHEQYF.

The chain joins TRBV11-3 to TRBJ2-2; the D gene is possibly TRBD1 (6 bases). The germline CDR1 and CDR2 sequences are SGHNT and YENEEA. This CDR3 region has 15 residues. Trimming removed 8 bases at V and 4 bases at J, with 17 bases between. CDR3 DNA: TGTGCCAGCCGTAACAGGGATGCGGGCACCGGGGAGCTGTTTTTT. It is translated as CASRNRDAGTGELFF. Supplemented by reference TRBV11-3 and TRBJ2-2, the full variable domain reads EAGVVQSPRYKIIEKKQPVAFWCNPISGHNTLYWYLQNLGQGPELLIRYENEEAVDDSQLPKDRFSAERLKGVDSTLKIQPAELGDSAVYLCASRNRDAGTGELFFGEGSRLTVL.

V is TRBV5-1 and J is TRBJ1-5; 8 bases are shared with TRBD1. The CDR3 spans 15 residues. After removal of 4 bases from V and 8 bases from J, the junction contained 11 bases not matched to a gene. Germline V CDR1 and CDR2: SGHRS, YFSETQ. The CDR3 sequence is CASSKMDRATEPQHF. The CDR3 coding sequence is TGCGCCAGCAGCAAGATGGACAGGGCGACGGAGCCCCAGCATTTT.

The J gene is TRBJ1-2, the V gene TRBV19; 8 nucleotides match TRBD1. Germline V lookup: CDR1 LNHDA, CDR2 SQIVND (reference sequence). This CDR3 contains 16 residues. The ends lost 6 bases at V and 8 bases at J; junction bases unmatched: 17. The CDR3 DNA reads TGTGCCAGTAGCCCCTCAGGTCAGGGGGCCGTTTTAGGCTACACCTTC. Translation: CASSPSGQGAVLGYTF.

V and J are TRBV13 and TRBJ2-3, with D maybe TRBD1 (6 bases). Trimming took 3 bases from V and 4 from J, leaving 14 bases between them. The length of the CDR3 is 15 residues. Per germline, CDR1 PRHDT and CDR2 FYEKMQ (reference sequence). The CDR3 DNA reads TGTGCCAGCAGCTTGGAGGAACAGGGCGCAGATACGCAGTATTTT. Its translation: CASSLEEQGADTQYF. Drawing the rest from reference TRBV13 and TRBJ2-3, the complete variable domain is AAGVIQSPRHLIKEKRETATLKCYPIPRHDTVYWYQQGPGQDPQFLISFYEKMQSDKGSIPDRFSAQQFSDYHSELNMSSLELGDSALYFCASSLEEQGADTQYFGPGTRLTVL.

CDR3 nucleotide sequence: TGTGCCAGTAGCCCAGGGACAGGGCGAAATTCACCCCTCCACTTT. This encodes CASSPGTGRNSPLHF. The J gene is TRBJ1-6, the V gene TRBV19; TRBD1 aligns across 9 bases. The CDR3 loop spans 15 amino acids. Germline V gene lookup returns CDR1 LNHDA and CDR2 SQIVND (reference sequence). The J segment lost 7 bases and the V segment lost 6 bases, leaving 7 bases of the junction unmatched.

This clone appeared once. In DNA form, the CDR3 reads TGTGCCAGCAGCTCCAACAGGGTACGTAATACTGAAGCTTTCTTT. As protein: CASSSNRVRNTEAFF. V usage is TRBV7-2 and J usage is TRBJ1-1; D is possibly TRBD1 (6 bases). V shed 4 bases and J shed 5 bases, with 17 bases lying between them. The CDR3 consists of 15 residues. Germline-derived CDR1 and CDR2 are SGHTA and FQGNSA.

This clone was recorded only once. DNA of the CDR3: TGCGCCAGCAGCCCGGCGGGAGGGCCCACAGATACGCAGTATTTT. As protein: CASSPAGGPTDTQYF. The V gene is TRBV10-1, the J gene TRBJ2-3; TRBD2 agrees at 9 bases. V lost 6 bases and J lost 2; bases outside the gene matches: 6. CDR1 is WNHNN, CDR2 SYGVQD, per germline (reference sequence). This CDR3 has 15 amino acids.

This clone was counted only a few times. This chain links TRBV9 with TRBJ1-1, with 9 bases identical to TRBD1. Unmatched junction bases numbered 0, after V lost 3 bases and J lost 0 bases. The CDR3 runs 14 residues. Germline V lookup: CDR1 SGDLS, CDR2 YYNGEE. The CDR3 DNA reads as TGTGCCAGCAGCGACAGGGGGCTGAACACTGAAGCTTTCTTT. It specifies CASSDRGLNTEAFF.

The chain links TRBV10-1 to TRBJ2-3; D not resolved. V was trimmed by 7 bases and J by 4 bases, leaving 18 bases between them. Germline assignment: CDR1 WNHNN and CDR2 SYGVQD (reference sequence). This CDR3 comprises 15 residues. In DNA, the CDR3 is TGCGCCAGCACCCCCGTCGAGTTTTTTGCAGATACGCAGTATTTT. It translates to CASTPVEFFADTQYF.

The chain carries TRBV21-1 and TRBJ1-1. TRBV21-1 is a pseudogene. The CDR3 length is 14 residues. This chain's CDR3 is CASTLEFMNTEAFF. CDR3 DNA sequence: TGTGCCAGCACCTTAGAGTTTATGAACACTGAAGCTTTCTTT.

The chain recombines TRBV6-5 with TRBJ2-1; TRBD2 aligns across 10 bases. Trimming removed 0 bases from V and 6 bases from J; junction bases left unmatched: 5. The CDR3 totals 16 residues. Germline lookup yields CDR1 MNHEY and CDR2 SVGAGI. CDR3 amino acids: CASSYSKRGGGNEQFF. The CDR3 coding sequence is TGTGCCAGCAGTTACTCGAAGCGGGGGGGTGGCAATGAGCAGTTCTTC.

The chain links TRBV6-2 or TRBV6-3 to TRBJ1-1, with D hard to call. CDR1 is MNHEY, CDR2 SVGEGT, per germline. Trimming left V 2 bases short and J 8 bases short, with 15 bases between. The CDR3 runs 14 residues. CDR3 sequence: CASSYPDTGREAFF. Written as DNA, the CDR3 is TGTGCCAGCAGTTACCCTGACACGGGGAGAGAAGCTTTCTTT.

The chain carries TRBV14 and TRBJ1-2, with D maybe TRBD1 (5 bases). This CDR3 has 15 amino acids. CDR1 is SGHDN, CDR2 FVKESK, per germline. Trimming removed 0 bases at V and 4 bases at J, with 12 bases between. The CDR3 region has the DNA TGTGCCAGCAGCCAAGAGGGGCTCGTGAGCTATGGCTACACCTTC. This translates into CASSQEGLVSYGYTF.

The CDR3, as DNA: TGTGCCAGCAGCCCGAATTGGGGGGACAATCAGCCCCAGCATTTT. It codes for CASSPNWGDNQPQHF. The rearrangement uses TRBV11-2 and TRBJ1-5, with a possible D match to TRBD1 (5 bases). The germline CDR1 and CDR2 sequences are SGHAT and FQNNGV. The CDR3 covers 15 residues. Trimming cost V 5 bases and J 3 bases, with 14 bases left between them.

This clone was counted only a few times. The V gene is TRBV19, the J gene TRBJ1-2; a possible D gene is TRBD1 (6 bases). The CDR3 sequence is 13 residues long. Germline V gene data show CDR1 as LNHDA and CDR2 as SQIVND (reference sequence). The V and J ends lost 7 bases and 4 bases respectively, with 13 bases between them. This CDR3 is CASTPDRAYGYTF. The CDR3, as DNA: TGTGCCAGTACCCCGGACAGAGCCTATGGCTACACCTTC.

J is TRBJ2-3 and V is TRBV6-5; a possible D gene is TRBD2 (5 bases). Germline CDR1 reads MNHEY; CDR2 reads SVGAGI. Trimming shortened V by 2 bases and J by 5 bases, and 11 bases separated the two germline ends. The CDR3 runs 14 residues. The CDR3 region is CASSYGRRVDTQYF. For the CDR3, the DNA is TGTGCCAGCAGTTACGGTCGGCGGGTAGATACGCAGTATTTT.

This chain connects TRBV4-1 to TRBJ1-2, with 10 bases fitting TRBD1. With V trimmed by 4 bases and J by 4 bases, 3 bases remained unmatched. This CDR3 has 14 residues. Germline V gene sequence: CDR1 MGHRA, CDR2 YSYEKL. The CDR3 spells CASSPGQGPYGYTF. The CDR3 DNA is TGCGCCAGCAGCCCGGGACAGGGGCCCTATGGCTACACCTTC.

The chain has TRBV7-3 and TRBJ1-1, with D hard to call. This CDR3 contains 15 residues. CDR1 and CDR2 (germline): SGHTA, FQGTGA. Deletions cut 1 base from V and 0 bases from J, with 9 bases between. The CDR3 DNA reads as TGTGCCAGCAGCTTAAATGGAGGGCTGAACACTGAAGCTTTCTTT. It is translated as CASSLNGGLNTEAFF.

The gene calls are TRBV2 and TRBJ1-4, with 9 bases lining up with TRBD1. The CDR3 runs 14 residues. V shed 6 bases and J 8 bases; nucleotides not matched to a gene: 7. CDR1 SNHLY and CDR2 FYNNEI come from the germline V gene. CDR3 in amino acids: CASRDTGGREKLFF. CDR3 DNA: TGTGCCAGCAGGGACACAGGGGGCAGAGAAAAACTGTTTTTT.

DNA of the CDR3: TGTGCCAGCAGCCAAGTTGGCCTAGCGGACTATCCTTCAGCCAAAAACATTCAGTACTTC. Translation: CASSQVGLADYPSAKNIQYF. This chain uses TRBV4-2 with TRBJ2-4, with 7 bases lining up with TRBD2. V dropped 1 base and J dropped 0; count of bases not matched to a gene: 15. CDR3 length: 20 residues. Germline-derived CDR1 and CDR2 are LGHNA and YNFKEQ.

The genes are TRBV11-1 and TRBJ1-2; 8 nucleotides agree with TRBD1. The CDR3 spans 14 residues. Per the germline V gene, CDR1 is SGHAT and CDR2 is FQDESV (reference sequence). Losses at the gene ends were 2 bases for V and 4 bases for J; bases not matched to a gene: 3. CDR3 residues: CASSLRTGSYGYTF. CDR3 in DNA: TGTGCCAGCAGCTTACGGACAGGGTCCTATGGCTACACCTTC.

The chain has TRBV5-8 and TRBJ1-5; D is undetermined. Germline V gene sequence: CDR1 SGHTS, CDR2 YDEGEE. V was trimmed by 0 bases and J by 0 bases, leaving 10 bases between them. The length of the CDR3 is 16 residues. CDR3: CASSLVVRVSNQPQHF. Here the CDR3 DNA reads TGTGCCAGCAGCTTGGTGGTACGAGTTAGCAATCAGCCCCAGCATTTT.